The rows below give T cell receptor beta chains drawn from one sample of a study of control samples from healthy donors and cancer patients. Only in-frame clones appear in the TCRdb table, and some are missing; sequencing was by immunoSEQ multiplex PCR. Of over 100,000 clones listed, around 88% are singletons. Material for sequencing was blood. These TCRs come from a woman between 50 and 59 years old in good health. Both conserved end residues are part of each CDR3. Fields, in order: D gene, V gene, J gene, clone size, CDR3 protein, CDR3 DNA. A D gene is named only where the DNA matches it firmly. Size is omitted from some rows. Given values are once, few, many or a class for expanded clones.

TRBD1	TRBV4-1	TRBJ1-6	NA	CASSLRTGSFAPLHF	TGCGCCAGCAGCCTACGGACAGGGTCATTTGCACCCCTCCACTTT
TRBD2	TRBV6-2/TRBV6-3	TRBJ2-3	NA	CASSLLAGGADTQYF	TGTGCCAGCAGCTTACTAGCGGGAGGGGCAGATACGCAGTATTTT
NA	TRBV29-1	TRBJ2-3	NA	CSVGGDKIFTDTQYF	TGCAGCGTTGGGGGGGACAAAATATTCACAGATACGCAGTATTTT
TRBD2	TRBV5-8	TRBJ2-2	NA	CASSPWGSGRLSTGELFF	TGTGCCAGCAGCCCCTGGGGTAGCGGGAGGCTAAGCACCGGGGAGCTGTTTTTT
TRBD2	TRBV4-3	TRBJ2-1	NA	CASSLGLAKRYNEQFF	TGCGCCAGCAGCCTCGGACTAGCAAAGAGATACAATGAGCAGTTCTTC
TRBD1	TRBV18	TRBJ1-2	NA	CASSPTKGTGDRYGYTF	TGTGCCAGCTCACCGACTAAGGGGACAGGGGACCGCTATGGCTACACCTTC
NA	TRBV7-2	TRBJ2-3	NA	CASSDRDWVPDTQYF	TGTGCCAGCAGCGACCGGGACTGGGTGCCCGATACGCAGTATTTT
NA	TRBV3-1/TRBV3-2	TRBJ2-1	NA	CASSRRGDYNEQFF	TGTGCCAGCAGCCGGCGGGGAGATTACAATGAGCAGTTCTTC
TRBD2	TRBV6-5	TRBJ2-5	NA	CASSYSSGGLLETQYF	TGTGCCAGCAGTTACTCATCGGGGGGGCTTTTAGAGACCCAGTACTTC
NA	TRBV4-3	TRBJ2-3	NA	CASSHDREQDTQYF	TGCGCCAGCAGCCATGACCGGGAGCAAGATACGCAGTATTTT
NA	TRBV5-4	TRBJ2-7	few	CASSFGVTYEQYF	TGTGCCAGCAGCTTTGGGGTGACCTACGAGCAGTACTTC
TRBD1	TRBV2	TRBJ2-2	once	CASRETGGYTGELFF	TGTGCCAGCAGAGAGACAGGGGGCTACACCGGGGAGCTGTTTTTT
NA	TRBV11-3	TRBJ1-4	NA	CASSHTPNEKLFF	TGTGCCAGCAGCCACACCCCGAATGAAAAACTGTTTTTT
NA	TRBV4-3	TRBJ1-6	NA	CASSQAGTLRDNSPLHF	TGCGCCAGCAGCCAAGCAGGGACTTTAAGGGACAATTCACCCCTCCACTTT
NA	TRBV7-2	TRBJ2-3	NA	CASSPPSRFKLEDTQYF	TGTGCCAGCAGCCCGCCCTCTAGGTTTAAACTTGAAGATACGCAGTATTTT
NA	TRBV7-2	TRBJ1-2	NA	CASSLGGSNYGYTF	TGTGCCAGCAGCTTAGGGGGCAGTAACTATGGCTACACCTTC
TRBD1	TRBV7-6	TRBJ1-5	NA	CASSFGTGAQPQHF	TGTGCCAGCAGCTTTGGGACAGGGGCTCAGCCCCAGCATTTT